This is a list of T cell receptor beta chains from one sample in a study of blood T cell repertoires in COVID-19. Clones were sequenced by immunoSEQ multiplex PCR, and TCRdb holds only the in-frame ones, with some missing. Of a few hundred thousand clones listed, more than 70% were seen once; the top ten hold 2% to 3%. The sample was peripheral blood. These receptors originate from a woman between 50 and 59 years old with acute or convalescent COVID-19. Both conserved end residues are part of each CDR3. A D gene is named only where the DNA matches it firmly.

J | V | D | CDR3
TRBJ2-7 | TRBV5-1 | - | CASSSGPQGFSYEQYF
TRBJ1-4 | TRBV27 | TRBD1 | CASTWTGAPEKLFF
TRBJ1-1 | TRBV7-9 | - | CASSQQVNTEAFF
TRBJ2-6 | TRBV7-2 | - | CASSLRGGGANVLTF
TRBJ1-5 | TRBV2 | TRBD1 | CASRGQGKEPQHF
TRBJ1-3 | TRBV28 | TRBD1 | CASSSDRRSSGNTIYF
TRBJ2-3 | TRBV10-3 | TRBD2 | CAISERTSQGTQYF
TRBJ1-2 | TRBV29-1 | TRBD1 | CSVEDPDRGGGYTF
TRBJ1-5 | TRBV16 | TRBD1 | CASGGQGDSNQPQHF
TRBJ1-5 | TRBV7-2 | - | CASSLYRADQPQHF
TRBJ1-1 | TRBV7-2 | - | CASSRGAHTEAFF
TRBJ2-6 | TRBV5-1 | TRBD2 | CASSRDYPSSGANVLTF
TRBJ2-7 | TRBV4-1 | TRBD1 | CASSQANPGQGYEQYF
TRBJ2-6 | TRBV10-3 | - | CAISARGTPSGANVLTF
TRBJ1-6 | TRBV30 | - | CAWSVQENSPLHF
TRBJ2-1 | TRBV3-1/TRBV3-2 | TRBD2 | CASSQDGLAANEQFF
TRBJ2-7 | TRBV7-2 | TRBD1 | CASSFGQGALEQYF
TRBJ2-1 | TRBV15 | - | CATSYLLGDRIEQFF
TRBJ1-1 | TRBV19 | - | CASSMWGRTEAFF
TRBJ2-7 | TRBV28 | - | CASRALMDEQYF